This T cell receptor beta chain came from a study of blood T cell repertoires in COVID-19. Repertoires were generated with immunoSEQ multiplex PCR, while TCRdb's copy carries only in-frame clones and drops some. The sample includes about 59,000 clones, over 80% of them seen just once. The CDR3 loop spans 15 amino acids. V was pared by 5 bases and J by 12 bases, with 22 bases between. Germline V CDR1 and CDR2: MNHEY, SVGAGI. This receptor was obtained from a woman older than 75 with acute or convalescent COVID-19. The sample taken for sequencing was peripheral blood. This chain connects TRBV6-5 to TRBJ2-2; the D gene is possibly TRBD2 (6 bases). The CDR3 coding sequence is TGTGCCAGCAGTAATCAGGGACTTAGCGGTCTGCAGCTGTTTTTT. As protein: CASSNQGLSGLQLFF.